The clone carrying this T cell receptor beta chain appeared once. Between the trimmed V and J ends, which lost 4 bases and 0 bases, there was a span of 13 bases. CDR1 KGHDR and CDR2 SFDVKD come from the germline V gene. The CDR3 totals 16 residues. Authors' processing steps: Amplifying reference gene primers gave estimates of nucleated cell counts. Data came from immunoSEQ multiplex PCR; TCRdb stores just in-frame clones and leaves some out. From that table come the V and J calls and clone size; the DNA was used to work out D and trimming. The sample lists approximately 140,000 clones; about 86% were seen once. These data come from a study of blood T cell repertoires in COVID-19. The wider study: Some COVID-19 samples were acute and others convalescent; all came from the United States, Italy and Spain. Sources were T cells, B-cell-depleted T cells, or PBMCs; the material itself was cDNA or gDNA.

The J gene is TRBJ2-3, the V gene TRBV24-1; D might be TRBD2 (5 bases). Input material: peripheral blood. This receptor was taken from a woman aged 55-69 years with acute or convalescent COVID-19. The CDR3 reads CATSETGSPSTDTQYF. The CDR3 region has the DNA TGTGCCACCAGTGAAACGGGGAGTCCTAGCACAGATACGCAGTATTTT.